These T cell receptor beta chains were read from a single sample in a study of cytomegalovirus exposure and HLA in healthy donors. Sequenced by immunoSEQ multiplex PCR; TCRdb stores in-frame clones only, minus some. The top ten hold 7.7% of the sample, which has about 110,000 clones, approximately 76% seen once. Sequenced input: PBMCs. These receptors originate from a woman between 45 and 65 years old in good health and CMV-seropositive. The conserved cysteine and the conserved F or W are not part of the CDR3 here.

J: TRBJ1-3; V: TRBV5-1; CDR3: ASSLTGTSSGNTIY
J: TRBJ1-2; V: TRBV27; CDR3: ASSLGRERGYT
J: TRBJ1-1; V: TRBV7-2; CDR3: ASSEGNTEAF
J: TRBJ2-1; V: TRBV5-6; CDR3: ASSLTTSGIYNEQF
J: TRBJ2-7; V: TRBV14; CDR3: ASSQNPGGGSYEQY
J: TRBJ1-1; V: TRBV18; CDR3: ASSGQGEAEAF
J: TRBJ2-3; V: TRBV7-9; CDR3: ASSSRDYTQY
J: TRBJ2-3; V: TRBV13; CDR3: ASSARLAGLSTDTQY
J: TRBJ1-1; V: TRBV7-9; CDR3: SSRLTANTEAF
J: TRBJ2-3; V: TRBV4-3; CDR3: ASSPSPGAGSTDTQY
J: TRBJ1-2; V: TRBV7-9; CDR3: ASSPRDRDIYGYT
J: TRBJ2-5; V: TRBV6-1; CDR3: ASSEALLAGERETQY
J: TRBJ2-3; V: TRBV5-1; CDR3: ASSIQQGGTDTQY
J: TRBJ2-3; V: TRBV6-6; CDR3: AVERGGTNTQY
J: TRBJ2-1; V: TRBV13; CDR3: ASSLETGNYNEQF
J: TRBJ1-1; V: TRBV7-9; CDR3: SSSQDQTAGTEAF
J: TRBJ1-4; V: TRBV4-1; CDR3: ASSPPGTINEKLF
J: TRBJ1-6; V: TRBV6-5; CDR3: ASSPDDRDSPLH
J: TRBJ2-3; V: TRBV5-1; CDR3: ASSLVPAGGPNTQY
J: TRBJ2-2; V: TRBV2; CDR3: ASSDAGTDTGELF
J: TRBJ2-3; V: TRBV2; CDR3: ASSEAGREIGTDTQY
J: TRBJ1-4; V: TRBV9; CDR3: ASSVDEGGNEKLF
J: TRBJ2-7; V: TRBV7-2; CDR3: ASSLRSQVSYEQY
J: TRBJ2-5; V: TRBV6-4; CDR3: ARGRGGAGPNPRRETQY
J: TRBJ2-7; V: TRBV5-4; CDR3: ASSLDGTREQY
J: TRBJ2-7; V: TRBV19; CDR3: ASSIDPSRGGQY
J: TRBJ1-2; V: TRBV2; CDR3: ASSSGTGVDDYT
J: TRBJ1-5; V: TRBV9; CDR3: ASSPHDSLNQPQH
J: TRBJ1-3; V: TRBV7-9; CDR3: ASAWTAANGNTIY
J: TRBJ1-5; V: TRBV6-6; CDR3: ASSPRTKSNQPQH
J: TRBJ2-3; V: TRBV2; CDR3: ASSERDTQY
J: TRBJ2-7; V: TRBV2; CDR3: VSGTAYEQY
J: TRBJ2-5; V: TRBV5-4; CDR3: ASSLENSRGETQY
J: TRBJ2-4; V: TRBV7-2; CDR3: ASSQGSAKNIQY
J: TRBJ2-7; V: TRBV12-5; CDR3: ASDEREGYEQY
J: TRBJ2-7; V: TRBV5-4; CDR3: ATGTGRFPQY
J: TRBJ2-1; V: TRBV7-3; CDR3: ASSPKQGAPYNEQF
J: TRBJ2-7; V: TRBV5-4; CDR3: ASSLVGGLYEQY
J: TRBJ1-2; V: TRBV7-3; CDR3: ASSFKDRTYGYT
J: TRBJ2-5; V: TRBV10-3; CDR3: AISPHSGGEGETQY